This is a list of T cell receptor beta chains from one sample in a study of graft-versus-host responses after intestinal transplantation. Data came from immunoSEQ multiplex PCR; TCRdb stores just in-frame clones and leaves some out. Here the sample spans tens of thousands of clones, over 90% being singletons. Their cognate antigens are unknown. The sample consisted of unstimulated CD8+ T cells sorted from spleen or lymph node cells, taken before transplant. These receptor sequences come from a human donor who was the organ donor for an intestinal transplant. Both conserved end residues are part of each CDR3.

J	length	V	CDR3
TRBJ2-3	14	TRBV10-3	CAISRLGTTDTQYF
TRBJ1-5	13	TRBV27	CASSFGGNQPQHF
TRBJ2-1	17	TRBV4-1	CASSQYVGGSSYNEQFF
TRBJ1-5	16	TRBV28	CASSPGGGGSNQPQHF
TRBJ2-7	13	TRBV27	CASSLGQVYEQYF
TRBJ2-7	15	TRBV4-1	CASSPGVAGPYEQYF
TRBJ2-1	15	TRBV7-8	CASSSSGEILNEQFF
TRBJ2-3	16	TRBV29-1	CSVDGAGGTWADTQYF
TRBJ1-2	15	TRBV9	CASSVGYSPGYGYTF
TRBJ2-1	14	TRBV19	CASSIVGSYNEQFF
TRBJ2-2	13	TRBV2	CASSDEGPGELFF
TRBJ2-7	14	TRBV19	CASSISAYSYEQYF
TRBJ2-5	13	TRBV4-3	CASSPLAGETQYF
TRBJ2-7	14	TRBV10-3	CAISEGVVEGEQYF
TRBJ1-1	15	TRBV12-2	CASRLPTGVNTEAFF
TRBJ1-2	11	TRBV27	CASSTGLGYTF
TRBJ2-1	14	TRBV18	CASSLAGVYNEQFF
TRBJ1-3	13	TRBV5-4	CASSDNSGNTIYF
TRBJ2-7	14	TRBV5-6	CASSPGTHYYEQYF
TRBJ2-7	16	TRBV7-9	CASSLGVEGNAYEQYF
TRBJ2-5	16	TRBV7-3	CASSLYVAGEGETQYF
TRBJ1-1	14	TRBV4-1	CASSQGQGGTEAFF
TRBJ2-3	17	TRBV27	CASSLDPSTDFTDTQYF
TRBJ2-7	14	TRBV28	CASSKKGGPYEQYF
TRBJ1-5	13	TRBV19	CASKRAGDQPQHF
TRBJ2-1	14	TRBV27	CASRAGVGYNEQFF